This T cell receptor (beta chain) was obtained from a study of cytomegalovirus exposure and HLA in healthy donors. The germline V and J ends were trimmed by 3 bases and 1 base, with 12 bases remaining between them. The CDR3 extends over 16 amino acids. The V gene's germline CDR1 is SNHLY and CDR2 FYNNEI. The PCR used 60 Vbeta and 13 Jbeta primers. The data were produced by immunoSEQ multiplex PCR, yet TCRdb's version contains in-frame clones alone and is incomplete. The sample shows roughly 150,000 clones, roughly 64% of them seen only once. Findings and caveats of the study: Follow-up analysis seemed to connect common viral pathogens with several of the most significant clusters identified.

With regard to this clone: The antigen remains undetermined.

The chain has TRBV2 and TRBJ2-2; D is uncertain. The clonotype originates from a woman younger than 45 in good health and CMV-seropositive. Source material: PBMCs. The CDR3 protein is CASSEQVSGNTGELFF. In DNA form, the CDR3 reads TGTGCCAGCAGTGAGCAAGTATCGGGGAACACCGGGGAGCTGTTTTTT.